The TCR beta chain described here comes from a study of cytomegalovirus exposure and HLA in healthy donors. Study results and limitations: A missense variant in DCLRE1C was later tied to TCR beta V- and J-gene trimming. Researchers reported in a later analysis that common viral pathogens appeared linked to several top clusters.

Regarding this clone: The antigen is unknown.

This CDR3 has 16 residues. Unmatched junction bases numbered 16, after V lost 6 bases and J lost 5 bases. Per germline, CDR1 MNHNY and CDR2 SVGAGI (reference sequence). Both 60 Vbeta primers and 13 Jbeta primers went into the PCR. Per the authors' pipeline: A follow-up analysis tallied approximately 85 million unique TCR beta chains, some 11 million shared. Only in-frame clones appear in the TCRdb table, and some are missing; sequencing was by immunoSEQ multiplex PCR. V and J calls and clone size are those listed in that table; D and trimming were worked out from the DNA. The sample lists 100,000 to 150,000 clones, roughly 82% occurring once.

This chain links TRBV6-6 with TRBJ2-7, with 7 positions matching TRBD2. The sequence was obtained from a woman in her thirties or forties in good health and CMV-seropositive. Sample: PBMCs. The DNA of the CDR3 is TGTGCCAGCAGGGAGGCCCCCCCGTACCGGGGGGACGAGCAGTACTTC. Residues: CASREAPPYRGDEQYF.